This TCR beta chain is drawn from a study of cytomegalovirus exposure and HLA in healthy donors. The sample holds a few counts of this clone. PCR primers comprised 60 Vbeta and 13 Jbeta primers. The repertoire was sequenced with immunoSEQ multiplex PCR; TCRdb's copy has only in-frame clones and lacks some. This sample has approximately 98,000 clones, with around 75% found just once. CDR1 SGHRS and CDR2 YFSETQ come from the germline V gene. Trimming took 4 bases from V and 2 from J, leaving 18 bases between them. CDR3 length: 16 amino acids. Sequencing used PBMCs. This chain joins TRBV5-1 and TRBJ1-2, with no clear D. The sequence derives from a man aged 18 to 29 in good health and CMV-seropositive. CDR3 amino acids: CASSPDSPAQNYGYTF. CDR3 bases: TGCGCCAGCAGCCCAGACTCCCCGGCCCAGAACTATGGCTACACCTTC.